A selection of T cell receptor beta chains follows, all from one sample in a study of blood T cell repertoires in COVID-19. TCRdb's copy holds only in-frame clones and misses some; the assay was immunoSEQ multiplex PCR. The sample carries 140,000 to 150,000 clones, under 90% recorded once. Sequenced: peripheral blood. These receptors were taken from a human donor in a cohort sampled during active COVID-19. The CDR3 runs from the conserved cysteine through the conserved F or W. The D gene is left open where the match is weak. Clone size is shown for a subset of rows, as once, few, many or a class of expanded clone.

j_gene,abundance,d_gene,v_gene,CDR3nt,CDR3aa
TRBJ2-5,once,-,TRBV11-3,TGTGCCAGCAGCTTAGTATCAGGAGGTCGGGAGACCCAGTACTTC,CASSLVSGGRETQYF
TRBJ1-2,few,-,TRBV3-1/TRBV3-2,TGTGCCAGCAGCCAAGAAGGCAGGGACTATGGCTACACCTTC,CASSQEGRDYGYTF
TRBJ1-5,-,-,TRBV5-8,TGTGCCAGCAGCTTGGTGACAGGAGGCAATCAGCCCCAGCATTTT,CASSLVTGGNQPQHF
TRBJ2-1,-,TRBD2,TRBV16,TGTGCCAGCAGCCGAGCCGTAGCGGGAGGTCTCGATGAGCAGTTCTTC,CASSRAVAGGLDEQFF
TRBJ2-7,-,-,TRBV12-3/TRBV12-4,TGTGCCAGCAGTTCGTACACGTACGAGCAGTACTTC,CASSSYTYEQYF
TRBJ2-2,-,TRBD1,TRBV10-3,TGTGCCATCAGGAACCCGGGACAGGGGGGTACCGGGGAGCTGTTTTTT,CAIRNPGQGGTGELFF
TRBJ2-1,-,-,TRBV5-1,TGCGCCATCAGAAAGAGCTCCTACAATGAGCAGTTCTTC,CAIRKSSYNEQFF
TRBJ2-3,-,TRBD1,TRBV5-1,TGCGCCAGCAGCCCGTGGCGACAGGGTAGGACAGATACGCAGTATTTT,CASSPWRQGRTDTQYF
TRBJ2-7,-,-,TRBV7-3,TGTGCCAGCAGCTTAGGGGGGACAGCTAAATCCTACGAGCAGTACTTC,CASSLGGTAKSYEQYF
TRBJ2-3,-,-,TRBV7-2,TGTGCCAGCAGCTTTGCTAAAGATACGCAGTATTTT,CASSFAKDTQYF
TRBJ1-1,-,-,TRBV2,TGTGCCAGCAGGGGACTCCTGAACACTGAAGCTTTCTTT,CASRGLLNTEAFF
TRBJ1-1,-,-,TRBV3-1/TRBV3-2,TGTGCCAGCAGCCAAGAGACAGTTATCATGAACACTGAAGCTTTCTTT,CASSQETVIMNTEAFF
TRBJ2-2,once,-,TRBV5-1,TGCGCCAGCTCAATTGCACAGGCTTCCACCGGGGAGCTGTTTTTT,CASSIAQASTGELFF
TRBJ1-2,-,TRBD1,TRBV6-5,TGTGCCAGCAGACTCGACAGGGGCGAAGGCTACACCTTC,CASRLDRGEGYTF
TRBJ1-6,-,-,TRBV28,TGTGCCAGCAGGGGAAGGGGGTCCAATTCACCCCTCCACTTT,CASRGRGSNSPLHF
TRBJ2-2,few,-,TRBV27,TGTGCCAGCAGTTTTCGGGGGTATCAGGGGGCGAACACCGGGGAGCTGTTTTTT,CASSFRGYQGANTGELFF
TRBJ1-1,-,TRBD1,TRBV24-1,TGTGCCACCCTTTCCGGGACAGGTGAAGCTTTCTTT,CATLSGTGEAFF
TRBJ2-7,-,-,TRBV2,TGTGCCAGCCCGCAGGGGCGGAACTACGAGCAGTACTTC,CASPQGRNYEQYF
TRBJ2-5,-,TRBD1,TRBV4-1,TGCGCCAGCAGCCAAGTCGGGACAGGGGGTCGGGAGACCCAGTACTTC,CASSQVGTGGRETQYF
TRBJ2-2,many,TRBD2,TRBV29-1,TGCAGCGTTGAAGATGGGAGCGGGGGGCGGGCCGGGGAGCTGTTTTTT,CSVEDGSGGRAGELFF
TRBJ2-1,-,TRBD2,TRBV5-4,TGTGCCAGCAGCCCCCGACTAGCAGAAAATGAGCAGTTCTTC,CASSPRLAENEQFF
TRBJ2-6,-,-,TRBV2,TGTGCCACTACGGGGGACTCTGGGGCCAACGTCCTGACTTTC,CATTGDSGANVLTF
TRBJ1-6,-,TRBD1,TRBV19,TGTGCCAGCCGACGGGACAGGATCAATTCACCCCTCCACTTT,CASRRDRINSPLHF
TRBJ2-3,-,TRBD1,TRBV7-2,TGTGCCAGCAGCTGGGACAGCTACACAGATACGCAGTATTTT,CASSWDSYTDTQYF
TRBJ1-6,-,TRBD1,TRBV7-2,TGTGCCAGCAGCGATCCCGGGACAGTAAATTCACCCCTCCACTTT,CASSDPGTVNSPLHF
TRBJ1-5,-,-,TRBV27,TGTGCCAGCAGTTTATCAGGGGCCCCTAGCAATCAGCCCCAGCATTTT,CASSLSGAPSNQPQHF
TRBJ1-5,-,-,TRBV29-1,TGCAGCGTGGGGGGGCATGACAATCAGCCCCAGCATTTT,CSVGGHDNQPQHF
TRBJ1-4,-,-,TRBV12-3/TRBV12-4,TGTGCCAGCAGTTTAGCGGAGAATGAAAAACTGTTTTTT,CASSLAENEKLFF
TRBJ2-1,-,TRBD2,TRBV6-5,TGTGCCAGCAGTCGACTAGCGGGAGTCAATGAGCAGTTCTTC,CASSRLAGVNEQFF
TRBJ2-6,-,TRBD1,TRBV9,TGTGCCAGCGGACGGGACAGTTACTCTGGGGCCAACGTCCTGACTTTC,CASGRDSYSGANVLTF
TRBJ2-7,-,TRBD1,TRBV7-2,TGTGCCAGCAGCTCCGCCCGGACAGGGGGCGTTTACGAGCAGTACTTC,CASSSARTGGVYEQYF